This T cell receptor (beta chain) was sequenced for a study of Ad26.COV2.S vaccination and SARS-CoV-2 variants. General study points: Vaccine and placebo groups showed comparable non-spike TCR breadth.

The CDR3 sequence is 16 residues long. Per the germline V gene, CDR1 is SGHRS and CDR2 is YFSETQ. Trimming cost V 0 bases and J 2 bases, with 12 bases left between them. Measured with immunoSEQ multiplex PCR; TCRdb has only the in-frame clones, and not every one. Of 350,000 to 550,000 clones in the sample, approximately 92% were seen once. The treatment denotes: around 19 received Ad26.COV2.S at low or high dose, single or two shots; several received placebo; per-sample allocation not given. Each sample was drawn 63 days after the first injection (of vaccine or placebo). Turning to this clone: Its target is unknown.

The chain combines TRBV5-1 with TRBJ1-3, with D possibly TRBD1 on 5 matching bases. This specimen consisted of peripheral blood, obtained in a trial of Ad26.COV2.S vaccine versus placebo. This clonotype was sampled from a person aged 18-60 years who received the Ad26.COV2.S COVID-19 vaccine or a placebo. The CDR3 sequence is CASSLASGYTGNTIYF. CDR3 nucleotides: TGCGCCAGCAGCTTGGCCTCAGGGTACACTGGAAACACCATATATTTT.